This TCR beta chain was recorded in a study of cytomegalovirus exposure and HLA in healthy donors. At the level of the study: In a previous analysis, 117 million unique TCR beta sequences were found from approximately 180 million T cells. Findings and limits, study-wide: Among immune exposure information, only CMV serostatus was available. There was a cluster of highly shared sequence variants that was likely a sequencing artifact.

PCR involved 60 Vbeta and 13 Jbeta primers. The assay was immunoSEQ multiplex PCR, and TCRdb's table has in-frame clones only and misses some. The repertoire holds about 95,000 clones, with just under 70% as singletons. Comments on this clone: Its antigen is currently unknown.

Germline values: CDR1 KGHSH, CDR2 LQKENI. V lost 4 bases to trimming and J lost 1 base, with 11 bases between them. There are 16 residues in the CDR3. The sequence derives from a woman in her forties or fifties in good health and CMV-seropositive. Sequenced material: PBMCs. The gene calls are TRBV18 and TRBJ2-6; D is possibly TRBD1 (6 bases). The DNA of the CDR3 is TGTGCCAGCTCACGGACAGAGTCGTCTGGGGCCAACGTCCTGACTTTC. Its translation: CASSRTESSGANVLTF.